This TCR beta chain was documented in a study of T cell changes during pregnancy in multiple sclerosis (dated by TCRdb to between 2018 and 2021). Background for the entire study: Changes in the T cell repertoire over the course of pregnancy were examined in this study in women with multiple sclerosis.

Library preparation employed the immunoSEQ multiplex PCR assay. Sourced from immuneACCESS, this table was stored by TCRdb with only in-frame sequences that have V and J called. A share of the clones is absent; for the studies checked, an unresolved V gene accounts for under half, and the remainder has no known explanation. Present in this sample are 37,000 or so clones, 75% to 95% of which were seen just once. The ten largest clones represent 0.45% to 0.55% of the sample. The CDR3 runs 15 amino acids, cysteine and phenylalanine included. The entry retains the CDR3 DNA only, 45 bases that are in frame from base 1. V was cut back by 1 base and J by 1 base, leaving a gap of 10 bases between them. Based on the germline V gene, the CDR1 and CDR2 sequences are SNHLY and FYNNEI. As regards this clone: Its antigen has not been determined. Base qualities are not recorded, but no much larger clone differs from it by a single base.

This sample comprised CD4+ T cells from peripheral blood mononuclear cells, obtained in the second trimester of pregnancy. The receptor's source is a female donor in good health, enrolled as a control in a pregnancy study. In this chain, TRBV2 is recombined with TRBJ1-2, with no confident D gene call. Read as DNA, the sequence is TGTGCCAGCAGTGAAGGAGGTTCTCGTAACTATGGCTACACCTTC. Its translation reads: CASSEGGSRNYGYTF.